This T cell receptor (beta chain) comes out of a study of early stage breast cancer tumors. Findings and caveats of the study: In about 85% of the 16 patients, blood comparison separated tumor from normal breast.

Clones were read by immunoSEQ multiplex PCR, and TCRdb kept only the in-frame ones, dropping some. The sample lists roughly 14,000 clones, around three quarters occurring once. Germline V gives CDR1 MDHEN, CDR2 SYDVKM. This CDR3 is built from 14 residues. V was clipped by 6 bases and J by 3 bases; unmatched bases: 5. Enough DNA from normal breast tissue often took roughly 85-320 mg. Regarding this clone: Its antigen is unidentified.

J is TRBJ2-3 and V is TRBV28, with TRBD2 matching 8 bases. Sequenced input: normal breast tissue next to the tumor. The receptor comes from a person in their fifties with breast cancer. The DNA of the CDR3 is TGTGCCAGCAGGGCCGGGACTAGTACAGATACGCAGTATTTT. Protein: CASRAGTSTDTQYF.